Listed below are T cell receptor beta chains from one sample, sequenced in a study of shared clonotypes between healthy human individuals. Some clones are missing from TCRdb's copy, which holds only in-frame ones; the method was immunoSEQ multiplex PCR. The table has some 1.5 million clones, about 98% seen once. Input material: naive CD4+ T cells sorted from blood. Every receptor here comes from a man aged 25-45 years in good health. Both conserved end residues are part of each CDR3. A D gene is named only where the DNA matches it firmly. Expanded clones get a size class; other rows say once, few or many, or leave the size out.

j_call v_call d_call clone_size cdr3_length cdr3_aa cdr3_nt
TRBJ2-6 TRBV5-1 . . 17 CASSFGIGDSGANVLTF TGCGCCAGCAGCTTCGGGATAGGGGACTCTGGGGCCAACGTCCTGACTTTC
TRBJ2-2 TRBV2 TRBD2 . 17 CASSDVVLAGESGELFF TGTGCCAGCAGTGACGTAGTTCTAGCGGGAGAGAGCGGGGAGCTGTTTTTT
TRBJ2-7 TRBV27 TRBD2 . 19 CASSFWGPGTSALTDEQYF TGTGCCAGCAGTTTTTGGGGTCCCGGGACTAGCGCCCTGACGGACGAGCAGTACTTC
TRBJ2-7 TRBV7-9 . . 14 CASRPDSSTYEQYF TGTGCCAGCAGACCGGACAGCAGCACCTACGAGCAGTACTTC
TRBJ2-1 TRBV10-2 . . 12 CASSEVVIEQFF TGCGCCAGCAGTGAAGTAGTTATCGAGCAGTTCTTC
TRBJ1-5 TRBV28 . . 16 CASSGELPYSNQPQHF TGTGCCAGCAGTGGGGAACTCCCGTATAGCAATCAGCCCCAGCATTTT
TRBJ1-5 TRBV10-3 . . 13 CAIRNRAGQPQHF TGTGCCATCAGGAACAGGGCGGGTCAGCCCCAGCATTTT
TRBJ2-7 TRBV28 . . 11 CASSIPTEQYF TGTGCCAGCAGTATACCGACCGAGCAGTACTTC
TRBJ1-2 TRBV19 . . 12 CASRGQIYGYTF TGTGCCTCAAGAGGACAAATTTATGGCTACACCTTC
TRBJ1-5 TRBV15 TRBD1 . 14 CATIRDRGSGAQHF TGTGCCACTATCCGGGACAGGGGATCAGGAGCCCAGCATTTT
TRBJ2-3 TRBV7-6 TRBD1 . 16 CASSHNRGQGTDTQYF TGTGCCAGCAGCCACAACAGGGGACAAGGCACAGATACGCAGTATTTT
TRBJ1-1 TRBV29-1 TRBD1 . 12 CSARTGVQEAFF TGCAGCGCCAGGACAGGGGTCCAAGAAGCTTTCTTT
TRBJ2-3 TRBV2 . . 13 CASDREVTDTQYF TGTGCCAGCGACAGGGAGGTCACAGATACGCAGTATTTT
TRBJ1-2 TRBV18 TRBD1 . 15 CASSPGTGKDYGYTF TGTGCCAGCTCACCAGGGACAGGAAAAGACTATGGCTACACCTTC
TRBJ2-7 TRBV5-6 TRBD1 . 14 CASRLTGDSYEQYF TGTGCCAGCAGGTTGACAGGGGATTCCTACGAGCAGTACTTC
TRBJ2-2 TRBV19 . . 12 CASSGSTGELFF TGTGCCAGTAGCGGGAGCACCGGGGAGCTGTTTTTT
TRBJ2-5 TRBV5-1 . . 14 CASSSRRVQETQYF TGCGCCAGCAGCTCCCGGCGGGTTCAAGAGACCCAGTACTTC
TRBJ2-3 TRBV2 . . 13 CASSDEGADTQYF TGTGCCAGCAGTGATGAGGGCGCAGATACGCAGTATTTT
TRBJ2-1 TRBV11-2 TRBD2 . 14 CASLKREGYNEQFF TGTGCCAGCTTAAAGCGGGAGGGTTACAATGAGCAGTTCTTC
TRBJ2-5 TRBV10-3 . . 13 CAISGGGQETQYF TGTGCCATCAGTGGAGGGGGCCAAGAGACCCAGTACTTC
TRBJ2-3 TRBV9 TRBD2 . 15 CASSLQRGITDTQYF TGTGCCAGCAGCTTACAGCGGGGGATCACAGATACGCAGTATTTT
TRBJ1-1 TRBV29-1 . . 13 CSVVDSMNTEAFF TGCAGCGTGGTTGACAGTATGAACACTGAAGCTTTCTTT
TRBJ2-1 TRBV2 . . 15 CASSGISGAYNEQFF TGTGCCAGCAGTGGTATAAGCGGCGCCTACAATGAGCAGTTCTTC
TRBJ1-3 TRBV18 TRBD1 . 17 CASSPSLGGTQRNTIYF TGTGCCAGCTCACCAAGTCTAGGGGGCACACAGAGAAACACCATATATTTT
TRBJ2-7 TRBV6-1 . . 14 CASSIQDPSYEQYF TGTGCCAGCAGTATACAGGACCCTAGCTACGAGCAGTACTTC
TRBJ2-1 TRBV27 TRBD2 . 18 CASSQQGPLAGAYNEQFF TGTGCCAGCAGCCAACAGGGGCCCCTAGCGGGAGCCTACAATGAGCAGTTCTTC
TRBJ1-4 TRBV25-1 . . 12 CASSNSQRRLFF TGTGCCAGCAGTAACAGCCAGAGACGACTGTTTTTT
TRBJ2-3 TRBV27 . . 17 CASSLFIPGAAADTQYF TGTGCCAGCAGTTTATTTATCCCGGGGGCGGCGGCAGATACGCAGTATTTT
TRBJ2-1 TRBV10-3 . . 16 CAISEYTGRGTNEQFF TGTGCCATCAGTGAGTACACGGGACGGGGAACGAATGAGCAGTTCTTC
TRBJ1-1 TRBV5-6 . once 14 CASRQQPGNTEAFF TGTGCCAGCAGACAACAGCCGGGTAACACTGAAGCTTTCTTT
TRBJ2-1 TRBV6-5 . . 14 CASSQLGQLNEQFF TGTGCCAGCAGTCAACTCGGACAGCTGAATGAGCAGTTCTTC
TRBJ1-5 TRBV7-6 . . 14 CASSSPGVNQPQHF TGTGCCAGCAGTTCCCCGGGAGTCAATCAGCCCCAGCATTTT
TRBJ2-5 TRBV7-2 . . 18 CASSLVWAGGSGQETQYF TGTGCCAGCAGCTTAGTTTGGGCTGGGGGCAGTGGCCAAGAGACCCAGTACTTC
TRBJ2-5 TRBV11-1 . . 15 CASSLAVGSQETQYF TGTGCCAGCAGCTTAGCGGTAGGATCCCAAGAGACCCAGTACTTC
TRBJ2-1 TRBV7-8 . . 15 CASSLARARYNEQFF TGTGCCAGCAGCTTAGCGAGGGCGAGATACAATGAGCAGTTCTTC
TRBJ2-7 TRBV6-1 . once 14 CASSEGVGGSEQYF TGTGCCAGCAGTGAAGGTGTGGGAGGCTCGGAGCAGTACTTC
TRBJ2-6 TRBV18 . . 18 CASSPRGQSNSGANVLTF TGTGCCAGCTCACCGCGAGGACAGTCCAACTCTGGGGCCAACGTCCTGACTTTC